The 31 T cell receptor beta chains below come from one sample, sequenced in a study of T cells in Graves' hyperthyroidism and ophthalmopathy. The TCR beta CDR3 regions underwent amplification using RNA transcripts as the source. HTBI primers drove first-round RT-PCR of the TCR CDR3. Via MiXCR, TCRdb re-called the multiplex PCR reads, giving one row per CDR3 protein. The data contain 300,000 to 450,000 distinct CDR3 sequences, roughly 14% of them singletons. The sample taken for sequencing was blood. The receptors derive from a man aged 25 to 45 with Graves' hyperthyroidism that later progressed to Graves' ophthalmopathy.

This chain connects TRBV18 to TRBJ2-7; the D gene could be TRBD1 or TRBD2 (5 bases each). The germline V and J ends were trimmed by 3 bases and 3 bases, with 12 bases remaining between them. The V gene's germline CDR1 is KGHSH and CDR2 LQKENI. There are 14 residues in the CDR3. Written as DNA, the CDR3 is TGTGCCAGCTCACCGTTCGAGAGGGGCTACGAGCAGTACTTC. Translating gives CASSPFERGYEQYF.

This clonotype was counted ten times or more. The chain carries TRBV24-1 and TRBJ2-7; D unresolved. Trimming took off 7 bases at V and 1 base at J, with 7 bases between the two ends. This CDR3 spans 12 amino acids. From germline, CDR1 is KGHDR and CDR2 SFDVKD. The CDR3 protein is CATSKDSYEQYF. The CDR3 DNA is TGTGCCACCAGCAAGGATTCCTACGAGCAGTACTTC.

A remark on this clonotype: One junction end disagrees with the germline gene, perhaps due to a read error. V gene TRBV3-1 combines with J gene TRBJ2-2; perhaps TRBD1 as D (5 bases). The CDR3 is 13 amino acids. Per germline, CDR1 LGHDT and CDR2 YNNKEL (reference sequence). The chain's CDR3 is CTSSQWGPGELFF. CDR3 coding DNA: TGTACCAGCAGCCAATGGGGCCCCGGGGAGCTGTTTTTT.

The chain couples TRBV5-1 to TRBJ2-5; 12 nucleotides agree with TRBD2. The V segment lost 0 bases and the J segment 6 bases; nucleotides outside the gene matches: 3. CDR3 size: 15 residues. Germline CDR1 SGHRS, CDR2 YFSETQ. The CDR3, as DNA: TGCGCCAGCAGCTTGGGGACTAGCGGGGCGAAGACCCAGTACTTC. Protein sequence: CASSLGTSGAKTQYF.

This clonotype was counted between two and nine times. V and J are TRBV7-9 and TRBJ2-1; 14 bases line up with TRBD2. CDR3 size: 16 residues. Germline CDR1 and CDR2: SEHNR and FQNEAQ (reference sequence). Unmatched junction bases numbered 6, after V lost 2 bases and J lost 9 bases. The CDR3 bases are TGTGCCAGCAGCTTAACCCGGACTAGCGGGGGGAGTGAGCAGTTCTTC. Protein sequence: CASSLTRTSGGSEQFF.

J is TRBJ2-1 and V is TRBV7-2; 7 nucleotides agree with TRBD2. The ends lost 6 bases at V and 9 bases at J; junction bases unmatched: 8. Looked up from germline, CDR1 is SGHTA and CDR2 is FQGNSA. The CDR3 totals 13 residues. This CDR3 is CASSTWGGGEQFF. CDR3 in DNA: TGTGCCAGCAGTACGTGGGGGGGGGGTGAGCAGTTCTTC.

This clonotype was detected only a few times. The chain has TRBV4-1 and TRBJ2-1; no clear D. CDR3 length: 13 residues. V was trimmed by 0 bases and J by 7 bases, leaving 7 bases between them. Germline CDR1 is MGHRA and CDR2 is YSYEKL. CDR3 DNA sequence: TGCGCCAGCAGCCAAGAAAGTGGGAATGAGCAGTTCTTC. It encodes CASSQESGNEQFF.

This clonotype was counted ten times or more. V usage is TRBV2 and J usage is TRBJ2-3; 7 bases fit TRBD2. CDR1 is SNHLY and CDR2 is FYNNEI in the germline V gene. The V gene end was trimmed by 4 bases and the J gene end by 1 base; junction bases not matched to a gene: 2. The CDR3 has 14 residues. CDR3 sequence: CASSVAGGTDTQYF. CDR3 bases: TGTGCCAGCAGTGTGGCGGGGGGCACAGATACGCAGTATTTT.

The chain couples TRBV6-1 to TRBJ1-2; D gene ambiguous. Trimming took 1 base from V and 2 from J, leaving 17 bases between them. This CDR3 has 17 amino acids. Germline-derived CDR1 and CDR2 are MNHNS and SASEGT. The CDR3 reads CASSEVRSFPYNYGYTF. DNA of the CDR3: TGTGCCAGCAGTGAAGTACGGAGCTTTCCGTACAACTATGGCTACACCTTC.

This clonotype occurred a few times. Written as DNA, the CDR3 is TGTGCCAGCAGCTTGCAACCTCCCGGGTTACTCTACGAGCAGTACTTC. Translation gives CASSLQPPGLLYEQYF. The V call is TRBV5-5, the J call TRBJ2-7; no clear D gene. Trimming took off 1 base at V and 3 bases at J, with 17 bases between the two ends. CDR1 and CDR2 from the germline V gene are SGHKS and YYEKEE (reference sequence). This CDR3 region has 16 residues.

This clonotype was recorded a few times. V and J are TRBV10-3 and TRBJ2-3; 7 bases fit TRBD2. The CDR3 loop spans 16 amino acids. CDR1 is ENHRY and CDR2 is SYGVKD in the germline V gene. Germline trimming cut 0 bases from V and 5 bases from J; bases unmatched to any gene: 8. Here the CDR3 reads CAISESSAWGGDTQYF. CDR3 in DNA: TGTGCCATCAGTGAGTCGTCCGCATGGGGGGGAGATACGCAGTATTTT.

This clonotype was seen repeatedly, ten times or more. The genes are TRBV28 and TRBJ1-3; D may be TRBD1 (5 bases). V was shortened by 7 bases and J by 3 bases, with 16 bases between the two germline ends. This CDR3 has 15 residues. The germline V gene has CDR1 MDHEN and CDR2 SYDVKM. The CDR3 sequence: CASTTGASGGNTIYF. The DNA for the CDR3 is TGTGCCAGCACCACCGGGGCCTCGGGTGGAAACACCATATATTTT.

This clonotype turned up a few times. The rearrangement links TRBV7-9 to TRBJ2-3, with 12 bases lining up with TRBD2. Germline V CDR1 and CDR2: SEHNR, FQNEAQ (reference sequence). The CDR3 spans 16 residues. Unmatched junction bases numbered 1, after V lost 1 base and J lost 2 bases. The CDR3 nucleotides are TGTGCCAGCAGCTTAGGGACTAGCGGGACCACAGATACGCAGTATTTT. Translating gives CASSLGTSGTTDTQYF.

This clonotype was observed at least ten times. The chain's CDR3 is CSARSGASGVWRDTQYF. Written as DNA, the CDR3 is TGCAGTGCTAGAAGTGGTGCTAGCGGGGTCTGGAGAGATACGCAGTATTTT. V is TRBV20-1 and J is TRBJ2-3; 9 bases fit TRBD2. There are 17 residues in the CDR3. The trim removed 2 bases at V and 5 bases at J, leaving 14 bases unmatched. The germline CDR1 and CDR2 sequences are DFQATT and SNEGSKA (reference sequence).

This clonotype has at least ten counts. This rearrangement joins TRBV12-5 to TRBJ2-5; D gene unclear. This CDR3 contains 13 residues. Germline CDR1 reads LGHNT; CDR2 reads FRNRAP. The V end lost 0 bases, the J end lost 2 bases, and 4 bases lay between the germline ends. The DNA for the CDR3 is TGTGCTAGTGGTTTGGTACCTCAAGAGACCCAGTACTTC. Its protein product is CASGLVPQETQYF.

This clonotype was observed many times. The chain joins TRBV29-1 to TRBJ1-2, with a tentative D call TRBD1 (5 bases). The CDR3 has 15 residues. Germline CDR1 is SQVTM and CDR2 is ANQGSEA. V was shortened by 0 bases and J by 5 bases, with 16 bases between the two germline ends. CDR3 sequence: CSVEDPRLGGYGYTF. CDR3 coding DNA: TGCAGCGTTGAAGATCCCCGGTTGGGGGGGTATGGCTACACCTTC.

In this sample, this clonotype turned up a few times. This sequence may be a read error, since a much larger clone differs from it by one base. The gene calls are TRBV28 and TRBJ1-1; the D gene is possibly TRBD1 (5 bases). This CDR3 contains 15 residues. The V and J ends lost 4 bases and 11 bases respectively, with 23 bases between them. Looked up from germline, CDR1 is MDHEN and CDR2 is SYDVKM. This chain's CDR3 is CASSSPHRGCWVAFF. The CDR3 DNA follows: TGTGCCAGCAGTTCCCCACATCGGGGGTGTTGGGTGGCTTTCTTT.

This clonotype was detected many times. CDR3 coding DNA: TGTGCCAGCAGTCAATACCCTGCAATTGAGAACACTGAAGCTTTCTTT. It is translated as CASSQYPAIENTEAFF. This sequence joins TRBV6-1 and TRBJ1-1; no firm D call. Germline V lookup: CDR1 MNHNS, CDR2 SASEGT. V was cut by 5 bases and J by 1 base, with 17 bases left in between. CDR3 length equals 16 residues.

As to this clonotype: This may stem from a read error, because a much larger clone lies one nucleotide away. The CDR3 DNA reads as TGTGCCAGCAGCTGGAACAGAACACCCCTCCACTTT. It encodes CASSWNRTPLHF. The rearrangement joins TRBV7-2 to TRBJ1-6; D is ambiguous. Germline V gene sequence: CDR1 SGHTA, CDR2 FQGNSA. The CDR3 spans 12 residues. V gave up 4 bases and J gave up 11 bases, with 9 bases separating them.

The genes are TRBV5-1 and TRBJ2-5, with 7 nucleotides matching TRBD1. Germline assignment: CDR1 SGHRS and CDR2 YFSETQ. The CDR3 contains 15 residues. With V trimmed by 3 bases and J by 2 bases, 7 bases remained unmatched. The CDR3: CASSSGGTAQETQYF. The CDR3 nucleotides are TGCGCCAGCAGCTCGGGTGGGACAGCTCAAGAGACCCAGTACTTC.

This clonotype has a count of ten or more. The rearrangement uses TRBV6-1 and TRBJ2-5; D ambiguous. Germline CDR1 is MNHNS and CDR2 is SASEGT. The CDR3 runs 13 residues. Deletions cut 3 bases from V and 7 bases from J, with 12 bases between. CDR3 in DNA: TGTGCCAGCAGTGAGGCAGCGTGGGGGACCCAGTACTTC. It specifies CASSEAAWGTQYF.

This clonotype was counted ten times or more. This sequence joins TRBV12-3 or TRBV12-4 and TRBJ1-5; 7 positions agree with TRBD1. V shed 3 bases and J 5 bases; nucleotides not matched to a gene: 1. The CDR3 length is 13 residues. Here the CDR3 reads CASSLRGHQPQHF. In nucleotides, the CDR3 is TGTGCCAGCAGTTTGAGGGGGCATCAGCCCCAGCATTTT.

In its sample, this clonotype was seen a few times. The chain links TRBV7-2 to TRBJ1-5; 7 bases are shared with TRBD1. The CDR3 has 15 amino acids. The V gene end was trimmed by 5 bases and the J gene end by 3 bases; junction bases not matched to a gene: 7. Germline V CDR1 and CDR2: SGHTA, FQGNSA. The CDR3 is CASSPSGQINQPQHF. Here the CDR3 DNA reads TGTGCCAGCAGCCCCTCGGGACAGATCAATCAGCCCCAGCATTTT.

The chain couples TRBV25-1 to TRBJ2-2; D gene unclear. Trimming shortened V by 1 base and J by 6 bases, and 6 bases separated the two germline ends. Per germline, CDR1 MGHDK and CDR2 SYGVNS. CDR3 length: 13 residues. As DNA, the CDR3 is TGTGCCAGCAGTGAATGGAAAGCCGGGGAGCTGTTTTTT. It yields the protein CASSEWKAGELFF.

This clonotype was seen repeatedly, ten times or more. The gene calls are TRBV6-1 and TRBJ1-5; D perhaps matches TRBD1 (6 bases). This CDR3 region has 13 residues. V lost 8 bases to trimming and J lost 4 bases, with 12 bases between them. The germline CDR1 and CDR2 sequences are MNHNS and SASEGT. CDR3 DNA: TGTGCCAGCGGCCGGACAGAGAATCAGCCCCAGCATTTT. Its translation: CASGRTENQPQHF.

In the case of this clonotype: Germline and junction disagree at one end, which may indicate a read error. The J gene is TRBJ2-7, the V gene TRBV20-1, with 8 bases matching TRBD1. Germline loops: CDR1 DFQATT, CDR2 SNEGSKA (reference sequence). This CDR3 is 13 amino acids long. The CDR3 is CSADTDRAYGQYF. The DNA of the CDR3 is TGCAGTGCCGACACGGACAGGGCCTACGGGCAGTACTTC.

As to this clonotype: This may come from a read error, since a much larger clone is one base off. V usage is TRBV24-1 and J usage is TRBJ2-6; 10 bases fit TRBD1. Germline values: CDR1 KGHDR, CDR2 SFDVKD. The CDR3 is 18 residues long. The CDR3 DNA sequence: TGTGCCACCAGTGATTCTCCGGGACAGGGGCCTGGGGCCAACGTCCCGACTTTC. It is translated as CATSDSPGQGPGANVPTF.

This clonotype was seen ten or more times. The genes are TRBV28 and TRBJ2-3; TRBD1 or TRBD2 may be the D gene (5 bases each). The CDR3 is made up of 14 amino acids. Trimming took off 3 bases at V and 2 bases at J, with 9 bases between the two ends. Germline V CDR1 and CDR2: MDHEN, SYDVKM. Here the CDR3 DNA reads TGTGCCAGCAGTTTGCTCGGGACCACAGATACGCAGTATTTT. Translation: CASSLLGTTDTQYF.

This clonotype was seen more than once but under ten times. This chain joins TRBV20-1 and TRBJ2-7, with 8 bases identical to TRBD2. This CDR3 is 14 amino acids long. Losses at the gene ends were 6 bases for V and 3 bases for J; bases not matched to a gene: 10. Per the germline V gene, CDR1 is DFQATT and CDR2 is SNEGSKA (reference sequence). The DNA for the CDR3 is TGCAGTGCAAGCGGGGAGCGGGGGTACTACGAGCAGTACTTC. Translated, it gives CSASGERGYYEQYF.

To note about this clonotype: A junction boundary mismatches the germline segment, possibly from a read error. The CDR3 DNA is TGTACCAGCAGCTGCAATCCACAGCCACAGCCGAACACTGAAGCATTCTTT. It encodes CTSSCNPQPQPNTEAFF. V usage is TRBV7-2 and J usage is TRBJ1-1, with D uncertain. Germline loops: CDR1 SGHTA, CDR2 FQGNSA. The CDR3 covers 17 residues.

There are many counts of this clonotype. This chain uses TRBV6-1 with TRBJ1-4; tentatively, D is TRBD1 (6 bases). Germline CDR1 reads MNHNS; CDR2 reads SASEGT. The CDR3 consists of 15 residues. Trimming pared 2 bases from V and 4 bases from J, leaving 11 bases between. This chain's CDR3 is CASSERTDYNEKLFF. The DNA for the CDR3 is TGTGCCAGCAGTGAAAGGACAGACTATAATGAAAAACTGTTTTTT.